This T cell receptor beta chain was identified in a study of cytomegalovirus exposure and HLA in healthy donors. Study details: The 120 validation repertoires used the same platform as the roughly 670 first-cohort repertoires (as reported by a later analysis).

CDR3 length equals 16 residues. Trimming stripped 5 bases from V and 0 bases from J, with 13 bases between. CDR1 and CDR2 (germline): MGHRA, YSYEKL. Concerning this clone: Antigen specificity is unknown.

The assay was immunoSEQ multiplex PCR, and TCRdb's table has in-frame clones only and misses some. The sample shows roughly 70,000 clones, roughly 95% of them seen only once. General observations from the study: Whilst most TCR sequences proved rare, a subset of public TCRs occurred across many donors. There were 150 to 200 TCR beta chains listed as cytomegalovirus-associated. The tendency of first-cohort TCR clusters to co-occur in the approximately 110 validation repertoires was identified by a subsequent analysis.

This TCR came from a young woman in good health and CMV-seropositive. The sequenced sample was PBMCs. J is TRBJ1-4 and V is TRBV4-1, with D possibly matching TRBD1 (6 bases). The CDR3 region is CASSVMRQATNEKLFF. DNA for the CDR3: TGCGCCAGCAGCGTGATGAGACAGGCAACTAATGAAAAACTGTTTTTT.